The TCR beta chain described here comes from a study of shared clonotypes between healthy human individuals. Study in general: For every donor, three CD4 naive, three CD4 memory, two CD8 naive and one CD8 memory plates were used.

Selected positively for CCR7 and CD45RO-negative, naive CD8 cells excluded terminally differentiated effector memory CD45RA+ cells. This CDR3 region has 14 residues. The V segment lost 4 bases and the J segment 4 bases; nucleotides outside the gene matches: 7. Germline V gene lookup returns CDR1 MNHEY and CDR2 SMNVEV (reference sequence). Details on this clone: Other DNA sequences in this specimen translate into the identical CDR3.

The table came from immunoSEQ multiplex PCR; TCRdb's copy has only in-frame clones and leaves some out. The table includes around 2.1 million clones, about 92% detected once. This clonotype originated in a man between 18 and 35 years old in good health. Some clones in this sample may be carry-over from other donors' samples. The sequencing input was naive CD8+ T cells from PBMCs. The rearrangement joins TRBV27 to TRBJ2-7, with 7 bases lining up with TRBD1. The CDR3 loop reads CASSSRQGGYEQYF. The CDR3 DNA follows: TGTGCCAGCAGTTCACGACAGGGCGGTTACGAGCAGTACTTC.